This TCR beta chain derives from a study of identical twins. The study's findings and limits: The abundant beta clonotypes from cord blood had fewer insertions, and memory repertoires had none of this. Twins shared out-of-frame alpha sequences with excess low generation probability. Interpretation of the results relied on cross-sectional statistical analysis and not on following the same donors.

The CDR3 has 15 residues. The V segment lost 5 bases and the J segment 3 bases; nucleotides outside the gene matches: 6. Germline assignment: CDR1 MNHEY and CDR2 SVGEGT. As for this clonotype: Its antigen remains unknown.

A single record per CDR3 protein comes from TCRdb applying MiXCR to the 5' RACE reads. Found here are some 230,000 distinct CDR3 sequences, under 8.5% of them singletons; the top ten hold approximately 14%. The sample was also linked to a second study, of T cells expressing NK-cell markers.

The chain combines TRBV6-2 or TRBV6-3 with TRBJ2-3; 9 nucleotides line up with TRBD2. This sequence was found in a young woman in good health. Sequencing was performed on CD8+ T cells sorted from blood. CDR3 in DNA: TGTGCCAGCAGTCCTGGACTAGCGCGGACAGATACGCAGTATTTT. Translating gives CASSPGLARTDTQYF.